Reported below is one T cell receptor beta chain. What it recognizes is unknown. Based on CD45RO/CCR7/CD25/CD127/CD95/CD27, CD4+ regulatory, stem cell-like memory, naive and central memory cells were sorted. Expressed TCRB transcripts were sequenced after all isolated RNA was converted to cDNA. The average output of naive, central memory and regulatory T cell samples was several million reads. TCRdb's copy holds only in-frame clones and misses some; the assay was immunoSEQ multiplex PCR. The table lists 300,000 to 450,000 clones, around 10% of them singletons. The source of the sample is a study of beta chain features in type 1 diabetes. Findings of the study overall: People with Type 1 diabetes carried modestly yet significantly shorter TCRB CDR3s in all four CD4+ subsets. HLA effects on TCRB rearrangement stayed unresolved here. Fewer insertions but more deletions were seen at VDJ junctions in type 1 diabetes patients.

The V end was cut by 7 bases, the J end by 0 bases, with 11 bases between. This CDR3 contains 14 residues. CDR1 is MNHEY and CDR2 is SVGAGI in the germline V gene. Sequenced sample: central memory CD4+ T cells from blood. The origin of this receptor is a man aged 30-40 years with type 1 diabetes. The chain combines TRBV6-5 with TRBJ2-3; tentatively, D is TRBD1 (6 bases). This CDR3 is CASKTGLSTDTQYF. The CDR3 bases are TGTGCCAGCAAGACAGGCCTAAGCACAGATACGCAGTATTTT.